The 9 T cell receptor beta chains in this list originate from one sample, sequenced in a study of blood T cells in healthy people across ages. With a J-beta primer mix and a sample-barcoded 5' primer, a second PCR ran about 6 to 11 cycles. TCRdb re-analysed the 5' RACE reads in MiXCR, keeping a single row per CDR3 protein. The sample lists about 680,000 distinct CDR3 sequences; more than 40% were seen once. What was sequenced was blood. These TCRs come from a woman in her fifties or sixties in good health.

This clonotype showed up just a few times. V usage is TRBV2 and J usage is TRBJ1-2, with 7 bases aligning to TRBD1. Germline-derived CDR1 and CDR2 are SNHLY and FYNNEI. The CDR3 has 12 residues. V was pared by 7 bases and J by 6 bases, with 5 bases of the junction left unmatched. CDR3 sequence: CASNYDRDGYTF. The CDR3 coding sequence is TGTGCCAGCAATTACGACAGGGATGGCTACACCTTC.

This rearrangement joins TRBV30 to TRBJ1-2, with a possible D match to TRBD1 (6 bases). The CDR3 extends over 11 amino acids. Trimming removed 5 bases from V and 4 bases from J, with 8 bases in between. Germline V gene sequence: CDR1 GTSNPN, CDR2 SVGIG (reference sequence). DNA of the CDR3: TGTGCCTGGCAGGACAGCTATGGCTACACCTTC. Its translation is CAWQDSYGYTF.

This clonotype appeared a few times. This chain joins TRBV6-6 and TRBJ2-1, with D possibly being TRBD1 (5 bases). Germline V gene data show CDR1 as MNHNY and CDR2 as SVGAGI (reference sequence). V was pared by 0 bases and J by 9 bases, with 21 bases between. The CDR3 spans 17 residues. In nucleotides, the CDR3 is TGTGCCAGCAGTTACTCGAGACCGATTTTTAGGGGTGGTGAGCAGTTCTTC. This encodes CASSYSRPIFRGGEQFF.

This clonotype was counted between two and nine times. The rearrangement links TRBV28 to TRBJ2-3, with a tentative D call TRBD1 (5 bases). The CDR3 is 18 amino acids. Trimming took off 2 bases at V and 0 bases at J, with 18 bases between the two ends. Per the germline V gene, CDR1 is MDHEN and CDR2 is SYDVKM. The CDR3 DNA reads as TGTGCCAGCAGTTTAAGAGGACACCAAATCACTAGCACAGATACGCAGTATTTT. This encodes CASSLRGHQITSTDTQYF.

V and J are TRBV6-1 and TRBJ2-5; no reliable D call. V was trimmed by 1 base and J by 1 base, leaving 10 bases between them. Germline-derived CDR1 and CDR2 are MNHNS and SASEGT. There are 15 residues in the CDR3. This chain's CDR3 is CASSEVRRLQETQYF. The CDR3 DNA reads as TGTGCCAGCAGTGAAGTTAGGAGACTCCAAGAGACCCAGTACTTC.

Notes on this clonotype: At one boundary the junction diverges from the germline segment, which might be a read error. The chain joins TRBV2 to TRBJ2-3; possibly TRBD2 for D (5 bases). This CDR3 spans 14 amino acids. CDR1 is SNHLY, CDR2 FYNNEI, per germline. CDR3 region: CASTRFYGTDTRYF. For the CDR3, the DNA is TGTGCCAGTACTAGGTTTTATGGCACAGATACGCGGTATTTT.

The V gene is TRBV7-2, the J gene TRBJ2-4; D may match TRBD1 or TRBD2 (5 bases each). The J call may be faulty, since TRBJ2-5 better matches the DNA end. The CDR3 runs 16 residues. Germline V gene data show CDR1 as SGHTA and CDR2 as FQGNSA. CDR3 nucleotide sequence: TGTGCCAGCAGCCCGGGGTGGGGCAGCAACCAAGAGACCCAGTACTTC. Translated, it gives CASSPGWGSNQETQYF.

This clonotype was observed many times. The chain is built from TRBV29-1 and TRBJ2-7; 9 bases match TRBD1. In germline, CDR1 is SQVTM, CDR2 ANQGSEA. The CDR3 is 12 residues long. The chain's CDR3 is CSAGTGSYEQYF. The CDR3, as DNA: TGCAGTGCCGGGACAGGGAGCTACGAGCAGTACTTC.

The rearrangement links TRBV6-6 to TRBJ2-7, with 9 bases identical to TRBD1. The end of the DNA fits TRBJ2-5 better, so the J call may be wrong. The CDR3 spans 13 residues. Germline CDR1 is MNHNY and CDR2 is SVGAGI (reference sequence). The CDR3 here is CASRGQGLETQYF. CDR3 DNA: TGTGCCAGCAGAGGACAGGGGCTGGAGACCCAGTACTTC.